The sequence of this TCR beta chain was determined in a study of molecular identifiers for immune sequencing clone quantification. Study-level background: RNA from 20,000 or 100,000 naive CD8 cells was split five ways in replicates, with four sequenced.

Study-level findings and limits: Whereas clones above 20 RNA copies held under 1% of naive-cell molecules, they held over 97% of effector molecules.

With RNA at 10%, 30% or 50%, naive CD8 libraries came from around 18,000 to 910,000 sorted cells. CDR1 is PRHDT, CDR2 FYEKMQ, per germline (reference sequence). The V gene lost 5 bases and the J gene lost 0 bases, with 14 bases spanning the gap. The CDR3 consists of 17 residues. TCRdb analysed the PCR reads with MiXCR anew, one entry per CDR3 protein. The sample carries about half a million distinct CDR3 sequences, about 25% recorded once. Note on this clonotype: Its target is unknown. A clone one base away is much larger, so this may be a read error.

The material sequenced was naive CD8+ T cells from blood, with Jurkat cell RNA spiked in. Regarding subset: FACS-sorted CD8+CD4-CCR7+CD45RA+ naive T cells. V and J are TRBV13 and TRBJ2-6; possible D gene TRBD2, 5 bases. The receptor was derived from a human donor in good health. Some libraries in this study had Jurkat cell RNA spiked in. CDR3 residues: CASSVFTGSSGANVLTF. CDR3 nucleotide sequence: TGTGCCAGCAGCGTATTTACGGGGAGCTCTGGGGCCAACGTCCTGACTTTC. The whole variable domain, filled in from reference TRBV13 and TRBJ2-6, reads AAGVIQSPRHLIKEKRETATLKCYPIPRHDTVYWYQQGPGQDPQFLISFYEKMQSDKGSIPDRFSAQQFSDYHSELNMSSLELGDSALYFCASSVFTGSSGANVLTFGAGSRLTVL.